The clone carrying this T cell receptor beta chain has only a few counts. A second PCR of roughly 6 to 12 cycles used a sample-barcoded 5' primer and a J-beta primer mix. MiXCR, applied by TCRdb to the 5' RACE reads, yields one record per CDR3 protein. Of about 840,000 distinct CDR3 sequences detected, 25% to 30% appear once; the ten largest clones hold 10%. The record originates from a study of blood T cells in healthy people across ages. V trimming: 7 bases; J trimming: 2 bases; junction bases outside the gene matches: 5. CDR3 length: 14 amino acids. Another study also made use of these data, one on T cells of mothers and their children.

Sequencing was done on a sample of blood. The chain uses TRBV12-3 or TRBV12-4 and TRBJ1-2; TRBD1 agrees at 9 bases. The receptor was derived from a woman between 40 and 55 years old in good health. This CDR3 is CASNRDRVNYGYTF. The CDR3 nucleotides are TGTGCCAGCAATAGGGACAGGGTAAACTATGGCTACACCTTC.